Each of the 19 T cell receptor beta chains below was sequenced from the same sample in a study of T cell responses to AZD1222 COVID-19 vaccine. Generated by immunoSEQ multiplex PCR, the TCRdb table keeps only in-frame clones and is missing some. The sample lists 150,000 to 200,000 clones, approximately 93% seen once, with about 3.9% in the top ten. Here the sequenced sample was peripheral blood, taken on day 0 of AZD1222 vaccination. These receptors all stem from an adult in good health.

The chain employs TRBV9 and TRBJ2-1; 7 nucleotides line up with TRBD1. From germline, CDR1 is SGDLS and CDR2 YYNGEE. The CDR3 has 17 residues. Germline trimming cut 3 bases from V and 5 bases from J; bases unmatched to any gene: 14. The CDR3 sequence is CASSAHRDSQRHNEQFF. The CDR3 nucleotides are TGTGCCAGCAGCGCTCACCGGGACAGTCAACGCCACAATGAGCAGTTCTTC.

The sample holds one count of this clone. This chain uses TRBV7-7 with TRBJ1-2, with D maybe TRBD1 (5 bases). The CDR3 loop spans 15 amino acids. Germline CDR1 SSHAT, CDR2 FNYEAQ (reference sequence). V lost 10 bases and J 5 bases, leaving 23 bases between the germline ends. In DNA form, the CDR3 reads TGTGCCACCAGGTGGTGGGTGGGGGACCATTATGGCTACACCTTC. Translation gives CATRWWVGDHYGYTF.

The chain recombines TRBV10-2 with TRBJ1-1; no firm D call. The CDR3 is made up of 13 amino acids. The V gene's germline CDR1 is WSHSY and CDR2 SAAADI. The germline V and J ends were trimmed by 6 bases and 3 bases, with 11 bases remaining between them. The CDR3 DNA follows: TGCGCCAGCAGGGCAGCCTTCTACACTGAAGCTTTCTTT. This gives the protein CASRAAFYTEAFF.

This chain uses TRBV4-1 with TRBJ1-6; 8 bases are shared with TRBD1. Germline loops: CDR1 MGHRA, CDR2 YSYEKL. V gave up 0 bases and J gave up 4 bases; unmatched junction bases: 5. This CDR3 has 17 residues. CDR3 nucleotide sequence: TGCGCCAGCAGCCAAGAGACCGGGACAGGATATAATTCACCCCTCCACTTT. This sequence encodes CASSQETGTGYNSPLHF.

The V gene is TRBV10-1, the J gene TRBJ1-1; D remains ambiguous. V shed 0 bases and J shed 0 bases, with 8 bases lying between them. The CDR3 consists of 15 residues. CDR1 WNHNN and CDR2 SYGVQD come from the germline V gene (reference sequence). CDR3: CASSESGSLNTEAFF. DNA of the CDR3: TGCGCCAGCAGTGAGTCGGGGAGTCTGAACACTGAAGCTTTCTTT.

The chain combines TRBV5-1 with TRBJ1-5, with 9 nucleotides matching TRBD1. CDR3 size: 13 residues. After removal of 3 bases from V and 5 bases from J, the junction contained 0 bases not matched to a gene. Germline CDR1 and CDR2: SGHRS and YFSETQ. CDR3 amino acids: CASSWTGDQPQHF. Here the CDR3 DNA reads TGCGCCAGCAGCTGGACAGGGGATCAGCCCCAGCATTTT.

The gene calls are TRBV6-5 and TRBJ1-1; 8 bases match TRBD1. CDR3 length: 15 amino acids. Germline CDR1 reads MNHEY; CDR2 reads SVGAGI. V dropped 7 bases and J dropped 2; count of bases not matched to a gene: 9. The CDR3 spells CASTDQGAKNTEAFF. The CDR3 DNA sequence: TGTGCCAGCACCGACCAGGGGGCTAAAAACACTGAAGCTTTCTTT.

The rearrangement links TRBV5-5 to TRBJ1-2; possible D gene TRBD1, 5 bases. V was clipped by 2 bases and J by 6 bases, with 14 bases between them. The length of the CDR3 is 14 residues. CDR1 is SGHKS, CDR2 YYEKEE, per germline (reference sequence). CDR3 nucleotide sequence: TGTGCCAGCAGCTTTTCGTCGACAGTTAATGGCTACACCTTC. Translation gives CASSFSSTVNGYTF.

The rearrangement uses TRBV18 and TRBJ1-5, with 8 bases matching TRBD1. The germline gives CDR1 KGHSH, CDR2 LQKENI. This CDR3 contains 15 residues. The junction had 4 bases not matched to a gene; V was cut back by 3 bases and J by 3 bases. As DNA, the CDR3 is TGTGCCAGCTCACCCACGACAGGGGTCAATCAGCCCCAGCATTTT. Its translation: CASSPTTGVNQPQHF. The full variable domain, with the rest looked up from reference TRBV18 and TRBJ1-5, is NAGVMQNPRHLVRRRGQEARLRCSPMKGHSHVYWYRQLPEEGLKFMVYLQKENIIDESGMPKERFSAEFPKEGPSILRIQQVVRGDSAAYFCASSPTTGVNQPQHFGDGTRLSIL.

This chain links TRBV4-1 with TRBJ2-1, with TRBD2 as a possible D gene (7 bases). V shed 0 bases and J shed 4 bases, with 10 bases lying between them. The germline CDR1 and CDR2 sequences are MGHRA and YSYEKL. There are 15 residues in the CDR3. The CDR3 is CASSQDGRGYNEQFF. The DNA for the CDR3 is TGCGCCAGCAGCCAAGATGGGAGGGGGTACAATGAGCAGTTCTTC.

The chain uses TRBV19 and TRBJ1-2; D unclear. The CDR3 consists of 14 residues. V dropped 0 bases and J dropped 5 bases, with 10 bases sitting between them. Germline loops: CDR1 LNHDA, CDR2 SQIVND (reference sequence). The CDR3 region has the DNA TGTGCCAGTAGTATAGACCTCGGAATTTATGGCTACACCTTC. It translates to CASSIDLGIYGYTF.

The CDR3 DNA follows: TGTGCCAGCAGCTTTAAATCGGCCGGGAGGAACGAGCAGTACTTC. Translation gives CASSFKSAGRNEQYF. The chain recombines TRBV7-2 with TRBJ2-7; 7 bases align to TRBD2. In germline, CDR1 is SGHTA, CDR2 FQGNSA. The ends lost 3 bases at V and 5 bases at J; junction bases unmatched: 10. This CDR3 is 15 amino acids long.

The CDR3 DNA is TGTGCCAGCAGCTTAGATCGCGTACAGGGGGGAGGTGGCTACACCTTC. Translating gives CASSLDRVQGGGGYTF. The chain combines TRBV11-2 with TRBJ1-2, with 8 positions matching TRBD1. The trim removed 0 bases at V and 7 bases at J, leaving 10 bases unmatched. CDR1 is SGHAT and CDR2 is FQNNGV in the germline V gene. This CDR3 contains 16 residues.

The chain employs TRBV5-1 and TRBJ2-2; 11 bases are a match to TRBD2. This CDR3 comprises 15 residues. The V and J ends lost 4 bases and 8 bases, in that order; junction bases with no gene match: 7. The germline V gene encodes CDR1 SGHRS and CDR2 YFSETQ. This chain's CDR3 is CASSPTSGTSGELFF. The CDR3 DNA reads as TGCGCCAGCAGCCCGACTAGCGGGACCTCTGGGGAGCTGTTTTTT.

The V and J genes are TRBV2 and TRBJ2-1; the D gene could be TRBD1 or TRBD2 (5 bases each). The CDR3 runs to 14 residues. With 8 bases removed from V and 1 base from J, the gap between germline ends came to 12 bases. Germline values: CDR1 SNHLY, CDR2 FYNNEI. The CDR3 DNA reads TGTGCCAGCGGCCGGGACCGTTCCTACAATGAGCAGTTCTTC. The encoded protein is CASGRDRSYNEQFF.

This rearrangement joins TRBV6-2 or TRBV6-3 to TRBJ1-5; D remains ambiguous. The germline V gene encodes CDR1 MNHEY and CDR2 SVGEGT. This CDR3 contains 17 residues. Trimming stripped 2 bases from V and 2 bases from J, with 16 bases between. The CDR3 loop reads CASSYGNVGEGNQPQHF. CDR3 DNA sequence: TGTGCCAGCAGTTACGGGAATGTAGGCGAGGGCAATCAGCCCCAGCATTTT.

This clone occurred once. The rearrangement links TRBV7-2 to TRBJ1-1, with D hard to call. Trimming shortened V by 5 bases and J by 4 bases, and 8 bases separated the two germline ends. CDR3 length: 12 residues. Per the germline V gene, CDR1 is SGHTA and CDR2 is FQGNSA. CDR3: CASSPRGTEAFF. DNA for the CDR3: TGTGCCAGCAGCCCCCGTGGCACTGAAGCTTTCTTT.

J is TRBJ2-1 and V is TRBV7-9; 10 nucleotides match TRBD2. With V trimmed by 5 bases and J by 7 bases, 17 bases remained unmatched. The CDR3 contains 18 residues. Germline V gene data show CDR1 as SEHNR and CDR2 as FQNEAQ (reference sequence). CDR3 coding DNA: TGTGCCAGCAGCACCGGCGGGCGAACAAGCGGGAGGGGTAATGAGCAGTTCTTC. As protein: CASSTGGRTSGRGNEQFF.

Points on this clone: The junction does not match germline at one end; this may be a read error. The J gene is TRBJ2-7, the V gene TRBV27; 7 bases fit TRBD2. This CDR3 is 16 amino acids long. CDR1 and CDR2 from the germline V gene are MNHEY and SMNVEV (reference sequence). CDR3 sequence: CASSVSPRDYAYEQYF. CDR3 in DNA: TGTGCCAGCAGTGTATCTCCCCGGGACTACGCCTACGAGCAGTACTTC.